The sequence of this T cell receptor beta chain was determined in a study of regulatory T cells in long-lasting Graves disease. Overall study findings and caveats: Thyroid tissue was not sampled; only peripheral blood was. Persistent disease preferred TRBV28, TRBJ1-2 and TRBJ2-5; new disease, TRBV20-1 and TRBJ2-1.

This CDR3 is 15 amino acids long. CDR1 and CDR2 from the germline V gene are SEHNR and FQNEAQ (reference sequence). The trim removed 3 bases at V and 4 bases at J, leaving 6 bases unmatched. This clonotype was observed a few times. Antigen: not known. Described time point: persistent/refractory GD, antithyroid drugs over 5 years with positive TRAb. The TCR library used RNA extracted from PBMCs. The authors diagnosed Graves' disease using American Thyroid Association guidelines. Building the TCR beta libraries relied on iRepertoire HTBI primers, and CDR3 regions underwent Arm-PCR. TCRdb fed the multiplex PCR reads into MiXCR, producing one record per CDR3 protein. The sample records about 450,000 distinct CDR3 sequences, around a quarter being singletons.

Source: peripheral blood mononuclear cells (PBMCs), taken when the disease was refractory, from a patient treated with antithyroid drugs. The receptor comes from a female donor with Graves disease. This sequence joins TRBV7-9 and TRBJ2-5; 9 bases fit TRBD2. CDR3 coding DNA: TGTGCCAGCAGCTTTCTGAGCGGGGGGCGAGAGACCCAGTACTTC. It codes for CASSFLSGGRETQYF.